This is a list of T cell receptor beta chains from one sample in a study of neurological immune-mediated disorders. From the 5' RACE reads, TCRdb called clonotypes with MiXCR, one entry per CDR3 protein. The sample contains roughly 60,000 distinct CDR3 sequences, about an eighth of which appear only once. The sample consisted of PBMCs. The receptors here all came from a man aged 60 to 75 in good health. Both conserved end residues are part of each CDR3. D genes are given only for firm matches. Size is omitted from some rows. Given values are once, few, many or a class for expanded clones.

clone size,V gene,D gene,J gene,CDR3 DNA,CDR3 protein
many,TRBV14,.,TRBJ2-7,TGTGCCAGCAGCCCTCGTATCGCGGCGGGCTCCTACGAGCAGTACTTC,CASSPRIAAGSYEQYF
many,TRBV7-2,.,TRBJ1-1,TGTGCCAGCAGCTTAGTGGGGCAGAAGAACACTGAAGCTTTCTTT,CASSLVGQKNTEAFF
many,TRBV29-1,.,TRBJ1-5,TGCAGCGTTGCAGCAGGCCTGGGCAATCAGCCCCAGCATTTT,CSVAAGLGNQPQHF
many,TRBV7-8,.,TRBJ1-1,TGTGCCAGCAGCTTATCAGCGGATAACACTGAAGCTTTCTTT,CASSLSADNTEAFF
many,TRBV14,.,TRBJ1-2,TGTGCCAGCAGCCAACCAGACATTGTCGGCTACACCTTC,CASSQPDIVGYTF
.,TRBV5-1,.,TRBJ1-1,TGCGCCAGCTTGGATCTCAGGCCAAACACTGAAGCTTTCTTT,CASLDLRPNTEAFF
many,TRBV3-1,.,TRBJ2-5,TGTGCCAGCAGCCGCGCTGGGAACCAAGAGACCCAGTACTTC,CASSRAGNQETQYF
many,TRBV6-2/TRBV6-3,TRBD1,TRBJ1-4,TGTGCCAGCAGTTACTCGACTCGGACAGGGGAGGAAAAACTGTTTTTT,CASSYSTRTGEEKLFF
many,TRBV27,.,TRBJ1-1,TGTGCCAGCAGTTACCAGGCCGGGGGAAGCTCTGAAGCTTTCTTT,CASSYQAGGSSEAFF
many,TRBV5-1,.,TRBJ1-1,TGCGCCAGCAGCGGAGGACAGAGGACGGTCGCTGAAGCTTTCTTT,CASSGGQRTVAEAFF
many,TRBV5-1,.,TRBJ2-1,TGCGCCAGCAGCTTGGTCCGATCGCAGAATGAGCAGTTCTTC,CASSLVRSQNEQFF
many,TRBV7-3,TRBD2,TRBJ2-1,TGTGCCAGCAGCGAGGACGCCCAGCGGGGTTTTAATGAGCAGTTCTTC,CASSEDAQRGFNEQFF
.,TRBV5-5,.,TRBJ2-1,TGTGCCAGCAGCTTACAACATACCCCCTACAATGAGCAGTTCTTC,CASSLQHTPYNEQFF
many,TRBV6-5,TRBD1,TRBJ1-6,TGTGCCAGCAGTTCTCCCGGACAGGTTCCGAATTCACCCCTCCACTTT,CASSSPGQVPNSPLHF
many,TRBV29-1,.,TRBJ1-3,TGCAGCGCCTCGGGAGGGGGAAACACCATATATTTT,CSASGGGNTIYF
many,TRBV4-2,.,TRBJ2-2,TGTGCCAGCAGCCCGGTCAGGGTGAACACCGGGGAGCTGTTTTTT,CASSPVRVNTGELFF
many,TRBV5-1,.,TRBJ2-2,TGCGCCAGCAGCCCCGGGACTCCGAACACCGGGGAGCTGTTTTTT,CASSPGTPNTGELFF
many,TRBV28,.,TRBJ1-2,TGTGCCAGCAGTTTTGGACAGTCCTATGGCTACACCTTC,CASSFGQSYGYTF
many,TRBV12-3/TRBV12-4,.,TRBJ1-5,TGTGCCAGCAGCGCAGGGAGGGGATCCTCTAGCAATCAGCCCCAGCATTTT,CASSAGRGSSSNQPQHF
many,TRBV20-1,.,TRBJ1-1,TGCAGTGCTAGAGATACGGTGGGGGACACTGAAGCTTTCTTT,CSARDTVGDTEAFF
many,TRBV20-1,TRBD1,TRBJ2-1,TGCAGTGCTAGAGATCCGAACCGGGACAGGGGTTACAATGAGCAGTTCTTC,CSARDPNRDRGYNEQFF
many,TRBV25-1,.,TRBJ1-1,TGTGCCACCCGCCCACAAGGGGAGGCCACTGAAGCTTTCTTT,CATRPQGEATEAFF
many,TRBV5-1,.,TRBJ1-1,TGCGCCAGCAGCTTGGGCGGCCCCGGCACTGAAGCTTTCTTT,CASSLGGPGTEAFF
few,TRBV18,TRBD2,TRBJ2-3,TGTGCCAGCTCACCATTGGATAGCGGGGGAAGCACAGATACGCAGTATTTT,CASSPLDSGGSTDTQYF
many,TRBV2,TRBD2,TRBJ2-7,TGTGCCAGCTTCGGCGGCGGGAGCTCCTACGAGCAGTACTTC,CASFGGGSSYEQYF
.,TRBV12-3/TRBV12-4,.,TRBJ1-5,TGTGCCAGCAGCCCCAGGATTCAGCCCCAGCATTTT,CASSPRIQPQHF
many,TRBV7-2,TRBD2,TRBJ2-5,TGTGCCAGCAGCCTGACAGCGGGGGCCCAAGAGACCCAGTACTTC,CASSLTAGAQETQYF
many,TRBV20-1,TRBD1,TRBJ1-5,TGCAGTGCCCGAGGCGGGACAGATAATCAGCCCCAGCATTTT,CSARGGTDNQPQHF
many,TRBV5-1,TRBD1,TRBJ2-3,TGCGCCAGCAGCTTGGCCGGAGACAGGGGGCCAGATACGCAGTATTTT,CASSLAGDRGPDTQYF